This entry lists 17 T cell receptor beta chains sequenced from one sample in a study of blood T cell repertoires in COVID-19. The method was immunoSEQ multiplex PCR; TCRdb's version includes in-frame clones alone and lacks a portion of them. The top ten hold roughly a tenth of the sample, which has about 200,000 clones, approximately 86% seen once. Sequences were obtained from peripheral blood. The receptors derive from a woman between 50 and 59 years old with COVID-19, enrolled during active disease.

The chain uses TRBV11-2 and TRBJ1-6, with a weak D call TRBD1 (5 bases). This CDR3 is built from 16 residues. From germline, CDR1 is SGHAT and CDR2 FQNNGV. V lost 4 bases to trimming and J lost 0 bases, with 10 bases between them. CDR3 region: CASSSRVGSYNSPLHF. In DNA, the CDR3 is TGTGCCAGCAGCTCCAGGGTCGGCTCCTATAATTCACCCCTCCACTTT.

The genes are TRBV13 and TRBJ1-6; tentatively, D is TRBD1 (6 bases). V dropped 3 bases and J dropped 6 bases, with 15 bases sitting between them. Germline V gene data show CDR1 as PRHDT and CDR2 as FYEKMQ (reference sequence). The CDR3 is 16 amino acids. The CDR3 loop is CASSFQTGRGNSPLHF. DNA for the CDR3: TGTGCCAGCAGCTTTCAGACAGGAAGGGGTAATTCACCCCTCCACTTT.

V usage is TRBV7-2 and J usage is TRBJ1-3; D gene ambiguous. The length of the CDR3 is 15 residues. Germline V gene data show CDR1 as SGHTA and CDR2 as FQGNSA. Trimming cost V 3 bases and J 2 bases, with 11 bases left between them. The CDR3 bases are TGTGCCAGCAGCTTCGGGGTTAGACCTGGAAACACCATATATTTT. Translating gives CASSFGVRPGNTIYF.

The chain combines TRBV6-5 with TRBJ2-7, with D perhaps matching TRBD1 (5 bases). Germline CDR1 is MNHEY and CDR2 is SVGAGI. Trimming shortened V by 8 bases and J by 1 base, and 12 bases separated the two germline ends. The CDR3 contains 13 residues. Here the CDR3 reads CASRVQGSYEQYV. In DNA, the CDR3 is TGTGCCAGCCGGGTCCAGGGATCCTACGAGCAGTACGTC.

The V call is TRBV19, the J call TRBJ1-5; 8 nucleotides agree with TRBD1. The CDR3 contains 16 residues. V shed 3 bases, J shed 7 bases, and the junction held 11 bases outside the gene matches. Germline V gene sequence: CDR1 LNHDA, CDR2 SQIVND (reference sequence). As DNA, the CDR3 is TGTGCCAGTAGTATTGGAAACCAGGGGGCGAGGCAGCCCCAGCATTTT. Translated: CASSIGNQGARQPQHF.

This clone was seen only once. The chain joins TRBV10-1 to TRBJ2-2; D remains unclear. With 0 bases removed from V and 2 bases from J, the gap between germline ends came to 7 bases. Germline lookup yields CDR1 WNHNN and CDR2 SYGVQD (reference sequence). The CDR3 is 15 residues long. CDR3: CASSESYRNTGELFF. The CDR3 nucleotides read TGCGCCAGCAGTGAGTCCTACAGAAACACCGGGGAGCTGTTTTTT.

This chain joins TRBV10-3 and TRBJ2-3; TRBD1 matches 7 bases. CDR3 size: 15 residues. The V segment lost 5 bases and the J segment 2 bases; nucleotides outside the gene matches: 7. Germline V lookup: CDR1 ENHRY, CDR2 SYGVKD. The CDR3 DNA sequence: TGTGCCATCAGTATGTCAGGGGGTCACACAGATACGCAGTATTTT. It yields the protein CAISMSGGHTDTQYF.

In DNA, the CDR3 is TGCGCCAGCAGCCAAGTAGTGCAGGGCGGCCACGAGCAGTACTTC. Translated: CASSQVVQGGHEQYF. The gene calls are TRBV4-3 and TRBJ2-7; D is perhaps TRBD1 (5 bases). The CDR3 runs to 15 residues. CDR1 and CDR2 (germline): LGHNA, YSLEER. Trimming took 1 base from V and 5 from J, leaving 15 bases between them.

The chain is built from TRBV6-5 and TRBJ1-2; D is perhaps TRBD1 (6 bases). Germline-derived CDR1 and CDR2 are MNHEY and SVGAGI. V dropped 11 bases and J dropped 7 bases, with 20 bases sitting between them. The CDR3 spans 13 residues. The CDR3, as DNA: TGTGCCTCATCGCGAGAGGGGGTGGGTGGCTACACCTTC. This translates into CASSREGVGGYTF.

V gene TRBV7-2 combines with J gene TRBJ1-5, with 8 bases that match TRBD1. CDR3 length equals 13 residues. The V segment lost 2 bases and the J segment 11 bases; nucleotides outside the gene matches: 5. Germline values: CDR1 SGHTA, CDR2 FQGNSA. CDR3 in amino acids: CASSLQGARAQHF. In DNA form, the CDR3 reads TGTGCCAGCAGCTTACAGGGGGCAAGAGCCCAGCATTTT. The full variable domain, with the rest looked up from reference TRBV7-2 and TRBJ1-5, is GAGVSQSPSNKVTEKGKDVELRCDPISGHTALYWYRQSLGQGLEFLIYFQGNSAPDKSGLPSDRFSAERTGGSVSTLTIQRTQQEDSAVYLCASSLQGARAQHFGDGTRLSIL.

The rearrangement uses TRBV20-1 and TRBJ1-1; 7 bases are a match to TRBD1. The CDR3 consists of 14 residues. V gave up 3 bases and J gave up 4 bases; unmatched junction bases: 8. Germline CDR1 and CDR2: DFQATT and SNEGSKA (reference sequence). The CDR3 loop is CSASKEGAGTEAFF. In nucleotides, the CDR3 is TGCAGTGCTAGTAAAGAGGGGGCAGGCACTGAAGCTTTCTTT.

This chain uses TRBV5-4 with TRBJ2-7; the match to TRBD1 covers 7 bases. V dropped 0 bases and J dropped 5; count of bases not matched to a gene: 11. CDR3 length: 16 amino acids. Germline values: CDR1 SGHNT, CDR2 YYREEE (reference sequence). As DNA, the CDR3 is TGTGCCAGCAGCTTGGCGGCAGGGGGAAAGGGGGACGAGCAGTACGTC. Its translation is CASSLAAGGKGDEQYV.

The V and J genes are TRBV3-1 (or the pseudogene TRBV3-2) and TRBJ2-7, with a possible D match to TRBD2 (6 bases). Looked up from germline, CDR1 is LGHDT and CDR2 is YNNKEL (reference sequence). The CDR3 has 13 amino acids. V lost 4 bases to trimming and J lost 5 bases, with 12 bases between them. CDR3 protein: CASSREVYNEQYF. The CDR3 DNA reads as TGTGCCAGCAGCCGGGAGGTATACAACGAGCAGTACTTC.

This sequence joins TRBV16 and TRBJ2-3; TRBD2 agrees at 11 bases. V lost 4 bases to trimming and J lost 1 base; unmatched junction nucleotides: 1. This CDR3 is 15 amino acids long. Germline V gene lookup returns CDR1 KGHSY and CDR2 FQNENV. CDR3 sequence: CASSLTSGGTDTQYF. The CDR3 DNA reads as TGTGCCAGCAGCCTGACTAGCGGGGGCACAGATACGCAGTATTTT. The full variable domain, its missing parts supplied by reference TRBV16 and TRBJ2-3, is GEEVAQTPKHLVRGEGQKAKLYCAPIKGHSYVFWYQQVLKNEFKFLISFQNENVFDETGMPKERFSAKCLPNSPCSLEIQATKLEDSAVYFCASSLTSGGTDTQYFGPGTRLTVL.

This clone has just a few counts. This sequence joins TRBV27 and TRBJ1-6, with D perhaps matching TRBD1 (6 bases). The CDR3 has 15 amino acids. CDR1 and CDR2 from the germline V gene are MNHEY and SMNVEV (reference sequence). V lost 7 bases to trimming and J lost 9 bases, with 19 bases between them. The CDR3 DNA reads as TGTGCCAGCACCCAGAGGGGGTGGGAGACTTCACCCCTCCACTTT. The encoded protein is CASTQRGWETSPLHF.

The CDR3 DNA reads as TGTGCCAGCAGTCCCGCCCCCCAGTATAGCGAGACCCAGTACTTC. Amino acids: CASSPAPQYSETQYF. The rearrangement uses TRBV7-2 and TRBJ2-5; D remains unclear. Per germline, CDR1 SGHTA and CDR2 FQGNSA. The CDR3 extends over 15 amino acids. Trimming pared 6 bases from V and 5 bases from J, leaving 19 bases between.

The V and J genes are TRBV11-3 and TRBJ2-4, with D possibly TRBD2 on 5 matching bases. The germline CDR1 and CDR2 sequences are SGHNT and YENEEA. V was cut by 5 bases and J by 9 bases, with 20 bases left in between. The CDR3 has 15 residues. CDR3 in amino acids: CASSPRPNLEGIQYF. CDR3 DNA sequence: TGTGCCAGCAGCCCCCGCCCCAACCTTGAGGGCATTCAGTACTTC.